The present entry profiles one TCR beta chain with its context. The source of the sample is a study of T-cell memory formation after mild COVID-19. TCR alpha and TCR beta cDNA libraries with sample barcodes and UMIs came from 5'RACE using constant-segment primers. Using its own MiXCR run on the 5' RACE reads, TCRdb lists one record per CDR3 protein. The repertoire has fewer than 400,000 distinct CDR3 sequences, approximately 12% of them found once; the top ten carry about 20%. This CDR3 contains 14 residues. The V end lost 5 bases, the J end lost 1 base, and 8 bases lay between the germline ends. The germline V gene encodes CDR1 LNHNV and CDR2 YYDKDF (reference sequence).

The sequence came from a young man who had mild COVID-19 (a few samples of this study predate the infection). Cell type and time point are not known. The specimen sequenced was PBMCs or a T cell subset sorted from them (not recorded which). The chain joins TRBV15 to TRBJ2-2; D is ambiguous. The CDR3: CATSLDGNTGELFF. In DNA form, the CDR3 reads TGTGCCACCAGCTTGGACGGGAACACCGGGGAGCTGTTTTTT.